Listed below are T cell receptor beta chains from one sample, sequenced in a study of post-analysis software for immune sequencing data. One entry per CDR3 protein, called by TCRdb with MiXCR from the PCR reads. The sample holds about 560,000 distinct CDR3 sequences, around 40% seen once. Sequenced material: blood. These receptors all stem from a girl aged 5-17 years with multiple sclerosis. Both conserved end residues are part of each CDR3. D genes are given only for firm matches. Clone size is given for some rows only: seen once, a few or many times, or a class if the clone is expanded.

clone size: -
V gene: TRBV20-1
J gene: TRBJ2-5
D gene: TRBD2
CDR3 DNA: TGCAGTGCTAGAGATGCTAGCGGGGGGGGAGAGACCCAGTACTTC
CDR3 protein: CSARDASGGGETQYF

clone size: -
V gene: TRBV5-1
J gene: TRBJ2-7
D gene: -
CDR3 DNA: TGCGCCAGCAGCTTGCTCGAGTACTTC
CDR3 protein: CASSLLEYF

clone size: -
V gene: TRBV5-1
J gene: TRBJ2-3
D gene: TRBD1
CDR3 DNA: TGCGCCAGCAGCTTCACCCCGGGACAGGCCCCCACAGATACGCAGTATTTT
CDR3 protein: CASSFTPGQAPTDTQYF

clone size: few
V gene: TRBV12-3/TRBV12-4
J gene: TRBJ2-5
D gene: -
CDR3 DNA: TGTGCCAGCAGGCTACGGGGGACAGAGACCCAGTACTTC
CDR3 protein: CASRLRGTETQYF

clone size: few
V gene: TRBV7-8
J gene: TRBJ2-4
D gene: TRBD1
CDR3 DNA: TGTGCCAGCAGCTTACCCCGGGACAGGGGATTGGCCAAAAACATTCAGTACTTC
CDR3 protein: CASSLPRDRGLAKNIQYF

clone size: -
V gene: TRBV6-5
J gene: TRBJ1-1
D gene: -
CDR3 DNA: TGTGCCAGCAGTTCCCTCGGGTTAGCTTTCTTT
CDR3 protein: CASSSLGLAFF

clone size: -
V gene: TRBV7-6
J gene: TRBJ1-1
D gene: -
CDR3 DNA: TGTGCCAGCAGCCCCCGGGGGGCAGCTGAAGCTTTCTTT
CDR3 protein: CASSPRGAAEAFF

clone size: once
V gene: TRBV3-1
J gene: TRBJ2-5
D gene: -
CDR3 DNA: TGTGCCAGCAGCCCCACTAATAGCGGACAAGAGACCCAGTACTTC
CDR3 protein: CASSPTNSGQETQYF

clone size: -
V gene: TRBV5-1
J gene: TRBJ2-5
D gene: TRBD2
CDR3 DNA: TGCGCCAGCAGCTCAGGACTAGTAGGGGAGACCCAGTACTTC
CDR3 protein: CASSSGLVGETQYF

clone size: -
V gene: TRBV12-3/TRBV12-4
J gene: TRBJ1-2
D gene: -
CDR3 DNA: TGTGCCAGCAGTTTTTCAGGGGCGGCAGATGACTACACCTTC
CDR3 protein: CASSFSGAADDYTF

clone size: once
V gene: TRBV7-9
J gene: TRBJ2-7
D gene: TRBD1
CDR3 DNA: TGTGCCAGCAGCTCCAGGGGGCTTGGCTCCTACGAGCAGTACTTC
CDR3 protein: CASSSRGLGSYEQYF

clone size: -
V gene: TRBV12-3/TRBV12-4
J gene: TRBJ2-1
D gene: -
CDR3 DNA: TGTGCCAGCAGTTTTTTAGGGTACAATGAGCAGTTCTTC
CDR3 protein: CASSFLGYNEQFF

clone size: -
V gene: TRBV5-1
J gene: TRBJ2-3
D gene: -
CDR3 DNA: TGCGCCAGCAGCTTCAAGGGATCAAGCACAGATACGCAGTATTTT
CDR3 protein: CASSFKGSSTDTQYF

clone size: -
V gene: TRBV7-9
J gene: TRBJ2-1
D gene: -
CDR3 DNA: TGTGCCAGCAGCTTAGAAGGGTTAGGACAGTTAGGGTATGTGCAGTTCTTC
CDR3 protein: CASSLEGLGQLGYVQFF

clone size: -
V gene: TRBV7-8
J gene: TRBJ2-7
D gene: -
CDR3 DNA: TGTGCCAGCAGTCCCCAAACGAGTCTCGGCTACGAGCAGTACTTC
CDR3 protein: CASSPQTSLGYEQYF

clone size: -
V gene: TRBV12-3/TRBV12-4
J gene: TRBJ2-1
D gene: TRBD1
CDR3 DNA: TGTGCCAGCAGTTGGGACAGAAACTCCTACAATGAGCAGTTCTTC
CDR3 protein: CASSWDRNSYNEQFF

clone size: few
V gene: TRBV12-3/TRBV12-4
J gene: TRBJ2-7
D gene: -
CDR3 DNA: TGTGCCAGCAGTTTAGCGGGCGGCCTCGAGCAGTACTTC
CDR3 protein: CASSLAGGLEQYF

clone size: -
V gene: TRBV20-1
J gene: TRBJ2-3
D gene: TRBD2
CDR3 DNA: TGCAGTGCGGCGAGACTAGCGACAGATACGCAGTATTTT
CDR3 protein: CSAARLATDTQYF